This TCR beta chain stems from a study of Ad26.COV2.S vaccination and SARS-CoV-2 variants. Study-level background: Recipients of Ad26.COV2.S got it intramuscularly, once or twice 56 days apart.

The treatment denotes: around 19 received Ad26.COV2.S at low or high dose, single or two shots; about 5 received placebo; per-sample allocation not given. Sampling was performed 63 days after the first vaccine or placebo injection. Spike of the Wuhan-strain SARS-CoV-2 was expressed by an Ad26 vector, which formed the vaccine. Remarks on this clone: The target antigen is unknown.

Method: immunoSEQ multiplex PCR; TCRdb's copy keeps in-frame clones and lacks some. Here the sample spans 350,000 to 600,000 clones, 70% to 90% being singletons. Notes on the study in general: CD8+ and CD4+ T cells specific for spike reportedly responded with substantial breadth after vaccination. The study found similar non-spike TCR breadth in vaccine and placebo recipients.

Source: peripheral blood, taken in a trial of Ad26.COV2.S vaccine versus placebo. The clonotype originates from a person aged 18-65 years who received the Ad26.COV2.S COVID-19 vaccine or a placebo.

CDR3 in amino acids: CASSSLTGPEETQYF. The CDR3 nucleotides are TGTGCCAGCAGTTCCCTGACAGGACCTGAAGAGACCCAGTACTTC. This chain links TRBV6-5 with TRBJ2-5, with D possibly matching TRBD1 (6 bases). The CDR3 is 15 amino acids. Trimming removed 4 bases at V and 3 bases at J, with 15 bases between. Germline V gives CDR1 MNHEY, CDR2 SVGAGI.